This T cell receptor beta chain was retrieved from a study of CD8 T cells in Susac syndrome. CDR3 size: 15 residues. V lost 4 bases to trimming and J lost 7 bases; unmatched junction nucleotides: 11. CDR1 is SGHRS, CDR2 YFSETQ, per germline. The authors carried out high-throughput sequencing of TCR beta. They applied it to CD8+ and CD4+ T cells obtained from blood. The CD8+ and CD4+ T cells were negatively isolated, with the TEMRA cells enriched by FACS. Random hexamers were used to reverse transcribe 0.5 to 1 ug of RNA. Each CDR3 protein gets one entry after TCRdb re-called the immunoSEQ multiplex PCR reads with MiXCR. The sample lists some 90,000 distinct CDR3 sequences, approximately 92% seen once, with 0.3% to 0.4% in the top ten.

The rearrangement joins TRBV5-1 to TRBJ1-2; 9 nucleotides line up with TRBD1. This TCR came from a human donor in good health. The specimen was CD8+ T cells from PBMCs. CDR3 protein: CASSRTITGGFGYTF. The DNA of the CDR3 is TGCGCCAGCAGCCGCACGATTACAGGGGGCTTTGGCTACACCTTC.